This passage covers 4 T cell receptor beta chains from one sample sequenced in a study of T cell repertoires in cytomegalovirus infection. TCRdb re-derived calls from the reads in MiXCR, one entry per CDR3 protein. Found here are some 940,000 distinct CDR3 sequences, 30% to 40% of them singletons; the top ten hold more than 13%. These receptors have no identified antigens. The starting material was cultured CD8+ T cells from PBMCs, obtained from culture after CMV antigen stimulation. Source of these receptors: a human donor in good health (CMV status not recorded). Some clones in this sample may be carry-over from other donors' samples.

Written as DNA, the CDR3 is TGTGCCAGCAGTTCCCCAGGGGTTAGGACCAAAAACATTCAGTACTTC. It is translated as CASSSPGVRTKNIQYF. The rearrangement uses TRBV12-3 or TRBV12-4 and TRBJ2-4, with a tentative D call TRBD1 (6 bases). The CDR3 has 16 amino acids. V lost 4 bases to trimming and J lost 2 bases, with 15 bases between them.

The chain uses TRBV12-3 or TRBV12-4 and TRBJ2-2; 8 positions agree with TRBD1. V shed 9 bases, J shed 6 bases, and the junction held 12 bases outside the gene matches. The CDR3 is made up of 15 amino acids. CDR3 DNA sequence: TGTGCCAGTGTGTACCGGGACAGGAGTCCCGGGGAGCTGTTTTTT. It specifies CASVYRDRSPGELFF.

The chain carries TRBV12-5 and TRBJ2-5; the D is unclear. This CDR3 region has 12 residues. The germline V gene encodes CDR1 LGHNT and CDR2 FRNRAP. V gave up 3 bases and J gave up 0 bases, with 2 bases separating them. The CDR3 sequence: CASGFNQETQYF. The CDR3 DNA follows: TGTGCTAGTGGTTTTAACCAAGAGACCCAGTACTTC.

The chain has TRBV12-3 or TRBV12-4 and TRBJ1-1; D unclear. V was cut by 1 base and J by 6 bases, with 6 bases left in between. This CDR3 has 12 amino acids. The CDR3: CASSLGWPEAFF. In DNA, the CDR3 is TGTGCCAGCAGTTTAGGATGGCCTGAAGCTTTCTTT.